The 17 T cell receptor beta chains below all came from one sample that was sequenced in a study of OX40 agonist ivuxolimab in advanced cancers. This table comes from immunoSEQ multiplex PCR, and its TCRdb copy is limited to in-frame clones, with some not included. The sample carries about 15,000 clones, approximately 80% recorded once. Sequences were derived from CD4+ or CD8+ T cells sorted from blood, sampled in a trial of the OX40 agonist ivuxolimab. Receptor source: an adult with an advanced solid tumor such as melanoma, head and neck, liver or kidney cancer.

The chain links TRBV15 to TRBJ2-1, with unresolved D. CDR1 LNHNV and CDR2 YYDKDF come from the germline V gene (reference sequence). This CDR3 has 12 amino acids. V dropped 1 base and J dropped 10 bases, with 8 bases sitting between them. The CDR3 is CATSRGLWEQFF. DNA for the CDR3: TGTGCCACCAGCAGAGGCCTGTGGGAGCAGTTCTTC.

This clone was detected a few times. This chain joins TRBV29-1 and TRBJ2-1; 9 positions match TRBD1. The CDR3 sequence is 16 residues long. Trimming at V came to 1 base and at J to 2 bases, leaving 6 bases not matched to a gene. Germline V gene sequence: CDR1 SQVTM, CDR2 ANQGSEA. CDR3 sequence: CSVEGDRDRAYNEQFF. The CDR3 DNA sequence: TGCAGCGTTGAAGGGGATCGGGACAGGGCCTACAATGAGCAGTTCTTC.

The chain uses TRBV14 and TRBJ2-1, with 11 bases fitting TRBD2. Germline lookup yields CDR1 SGHDN and CDR2 FVKESK. The junction had 4 bases not matched to a gene; V was cut back by 5 bases and J by 4 bases. The CDR3 consists of 15 residues. For the CDR3, the DNA is TGTGCCAGCAGCTACACTAGCGGGGGTTACAATGAGCAGTTCTTC. It specifies CASSYTSGGYNEQFF.

The chain joins TRBV1 to TRBJ1-2. TRBV1 represents a pseudogene. This CDR3 is built from 16 residues. The DNA for the CDR3 is TGCACCAGCAGCGCCCGGCTTGTGCGAAAGACCTATGGCTACACCTTC. Translated: CTSSARLVRKTYGYTF.

The genes are TRBV12-5 and TRBJ2-1; 7 bases agree with TRBD1. J gave up 4 bases and V 4 bases, and 13 bases lay outside the gene matches. The V gene's germline CDR1 is LGHNT and CDR2 FRNRAP. The CDR3 runs to 17 residues. The DNA of the CDR3 is TGTGCTAGTGGTTCCGTTTTTCGGGACAGAGAATACAATGAGCAGTTCTTC. This codes for CASGSVFRDREYNEQFF.

The V and J genes are TRBV27 and TRBJ2-7; no reliable D call. Germline loops: CDR1 MNHEY, CDR2 SMNVEV (reference sequence). This CDR3 has 14 amino acids. Trimming took off 2 bases at V and 1 base at J, with 9 bases between the two ends. CDR3 bases: TGTGCCAGCAGTTTAAGGCCTGGGTCCTACGAGCAGTACTTC. Its translation: CASSLRPGSYEQYF.

The chain has TRBV27 and TRBJ2-5; possibly TRBD2 for D (5 bases). Per the germline V gene, CDR1 is MNHEY and CDR2 is SMNVEV (reference sequence). The CDR3 loop spans 14 amino acids. The V gene lost 8 bases and the J gene lost 3 bases, with 16 bases spanning the gap. DNA for the CDR3: TGTGCCAGCGGATCGCCGGGGATCGAAGAGACCCAGTACTTC. Encoded protein: CASGSPGIEETQYF.

The chain joins TRBV4-1 to TRBJ2-1, with D possibly being TRBD2 (5 bases). This CDR3 spans 16 amino acids. Germline CDR1 and CDR2: MGHRA and YSYEKL. Trimming took 4 bases from V and 0 from J, leaving 13 bases between them. CDR3 sequence: CASSPGISVSYNEQFF. The DNA of the CDR3 is TGCGCCAGCAGCCCGGGGATTTCGGTCTCCTACAATGAGCAGTTCTTC.

This clone was counted a few times. The rearrangement uses TRBV7-2 and TRBJ2-1; D not certain. Germline V gene sequence: CDR1 SGHTA, CDR2 FQGNSA. The CDR3 loop spans 13 amino acids. V was cut by 5 bases and J by 3 bases, with 8 bases left in between. CDR3 nucleotide sequence: TGTGCCAGCAGCCTCACGGGCTACAATGAGCAGTTCTTC. Translating it yields CASSLTGYNEQFF.

The chain has TRBV6-6 and TRBJ2-1, with a tentative D call TRBD1 (5 bases). Germline V lookup: CDR1 MNHNY, CDR2 SVGAGI (reference sequence). The V and J ends lost 5 bases and 2 bases respectively, with 10 bases between them. The CDR3 has 14 amino acids. CDR3 DNA: TGTGCCAGCAGTCATACAGGTACCTACAATGAGCAGTTCTTC. Amino acid sequence: CASSHTGTYNEQFF.

This clone came up a few times. The CDR3 reads CASSGTGQDTEAFF. CDR3 DNA sequence: TGTGCCAGCAGTGGGACAGGACAGGACACTGAAGCTTTCTTT. This chain uses TRBV7-2 with TRBJ1-1; 8 bases align to TRBD1. The germline gives CDR1 SGHTA, CDR2 FQGNSA. CDR3 length: 14 residues. V lost 6 bases to trimming and J lost 3 bases; unmatched junction nucleotides: 6.

The rearrangement links TRBV7-8 to TRBJ1-6, with unresolved D. Germline values: CDR1 SGHVS, CDR2 FQNEAQ. With 5 bases removed from V and 0 bases from J, the gap between germline ends came to 11 bases. The CDR3 is made up of 16 amino acids. CDR3 sequence reads: CASSERSSSYNSPLHF. The CDR3 DNA sequence: TGTGCCAGCAGCGAGAGGTCAAGCTCCTATAATTCACCCCTCCACTTT.

V gene TRBV27 combines with J gene TRBJ1-2; D is unclear. This CDR3 has 17 residues. Germline V gene data show CDR1 as MNHEY and CDR2 as SMNVEV (reference sequence). Trimming removed 3 bases from V and 2 bases from J, with 19 bases in between. This chain's CDR3 is CASSFFAERWRNYGYTF. In nucleotides, the CDR3 is TGTGCCAGCAGTTTTTTTGCTGAGCGATGGAGGAACTATGGCTACACCTTC.

Here the CDR3 DNA reads TGCGCCAGCAGCCAAAGGCTCGTCAGGGTAGACTATGGCTACACCTTC. It translates to CASSQRLVRVDYGYTF. The chain recombines TRBV4-3 with TRBJ1-2, with D possibly matching TRBD1 (5 bases). CDR1 LGHNA and CDR2 YSLEER come from the germline V gene. The CDR3 sequence is 16 residues long. V was shortened by 2 bases and J by 3 bases, with 16 bases between the two germline ends.

This clone appeared many times. The V gene is TRBV9, the J gene TRBJ1-6, with no clear D. Germline V gene lookup returns CDR1 SGDLS and CDR2 YYNGEE. Trimming shortened V by 6 bases and J by 7 bases, and 14 bases separated the two germline ends. The CDR3 contains 14 residues. Written as DNA, the CDR3 is TGTGCCAGCACCCCGGGCGGAACAAATTCACCCCTCCACTTT. Amino acid sequence: CASTPGGTNSPLHF.

The CDR3 sequence is CSVHNRDFQYF. As DNA, the CDR3 is TGCAGCGTACATAACCGGGACTTCCAGTATTTT. The chain joins TRBV29-1 to TRBJ2-3, with D perhaps TRBD2 (6 bases). The germline V and J ends were trimmed by 6 bases and 12 bases, with 16 bases remaining between them. The CDR3 has 11 amino acids. Germline V gene lookup returns CDR1 SQVTM and CDR2 ANQGSEA.

DNA of the CDR3: TGTGCCAGCAGTTTACAAGGACCTCAAGAGACCCAGTACTTC. Protein product: CASSLQGPQETQYF. The gene calls are TRBV27 and TRBJ2-5; unclear D gene. V gave up 2 bases and J gave up 2 bases, with 9 bases separating them. The V gene's germline CDR1 is MNHEY and CDR2 SMNVEV (reference sequence). The CDR3 consists of 14 residues.